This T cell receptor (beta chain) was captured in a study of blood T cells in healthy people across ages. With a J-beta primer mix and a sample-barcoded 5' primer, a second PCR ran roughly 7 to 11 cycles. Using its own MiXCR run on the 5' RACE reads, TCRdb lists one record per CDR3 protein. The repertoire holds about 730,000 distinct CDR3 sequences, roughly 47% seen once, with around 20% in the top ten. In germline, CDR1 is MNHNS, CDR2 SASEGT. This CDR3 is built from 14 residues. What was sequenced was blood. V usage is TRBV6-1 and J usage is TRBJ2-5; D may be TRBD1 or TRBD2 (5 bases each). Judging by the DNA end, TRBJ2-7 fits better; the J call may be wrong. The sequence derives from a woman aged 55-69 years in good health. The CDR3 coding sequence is TGTGCCAGCATAGAACCGGGACGGGGTAGCGAGCAGTACTTC. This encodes CASIEPGRGSEQYF.